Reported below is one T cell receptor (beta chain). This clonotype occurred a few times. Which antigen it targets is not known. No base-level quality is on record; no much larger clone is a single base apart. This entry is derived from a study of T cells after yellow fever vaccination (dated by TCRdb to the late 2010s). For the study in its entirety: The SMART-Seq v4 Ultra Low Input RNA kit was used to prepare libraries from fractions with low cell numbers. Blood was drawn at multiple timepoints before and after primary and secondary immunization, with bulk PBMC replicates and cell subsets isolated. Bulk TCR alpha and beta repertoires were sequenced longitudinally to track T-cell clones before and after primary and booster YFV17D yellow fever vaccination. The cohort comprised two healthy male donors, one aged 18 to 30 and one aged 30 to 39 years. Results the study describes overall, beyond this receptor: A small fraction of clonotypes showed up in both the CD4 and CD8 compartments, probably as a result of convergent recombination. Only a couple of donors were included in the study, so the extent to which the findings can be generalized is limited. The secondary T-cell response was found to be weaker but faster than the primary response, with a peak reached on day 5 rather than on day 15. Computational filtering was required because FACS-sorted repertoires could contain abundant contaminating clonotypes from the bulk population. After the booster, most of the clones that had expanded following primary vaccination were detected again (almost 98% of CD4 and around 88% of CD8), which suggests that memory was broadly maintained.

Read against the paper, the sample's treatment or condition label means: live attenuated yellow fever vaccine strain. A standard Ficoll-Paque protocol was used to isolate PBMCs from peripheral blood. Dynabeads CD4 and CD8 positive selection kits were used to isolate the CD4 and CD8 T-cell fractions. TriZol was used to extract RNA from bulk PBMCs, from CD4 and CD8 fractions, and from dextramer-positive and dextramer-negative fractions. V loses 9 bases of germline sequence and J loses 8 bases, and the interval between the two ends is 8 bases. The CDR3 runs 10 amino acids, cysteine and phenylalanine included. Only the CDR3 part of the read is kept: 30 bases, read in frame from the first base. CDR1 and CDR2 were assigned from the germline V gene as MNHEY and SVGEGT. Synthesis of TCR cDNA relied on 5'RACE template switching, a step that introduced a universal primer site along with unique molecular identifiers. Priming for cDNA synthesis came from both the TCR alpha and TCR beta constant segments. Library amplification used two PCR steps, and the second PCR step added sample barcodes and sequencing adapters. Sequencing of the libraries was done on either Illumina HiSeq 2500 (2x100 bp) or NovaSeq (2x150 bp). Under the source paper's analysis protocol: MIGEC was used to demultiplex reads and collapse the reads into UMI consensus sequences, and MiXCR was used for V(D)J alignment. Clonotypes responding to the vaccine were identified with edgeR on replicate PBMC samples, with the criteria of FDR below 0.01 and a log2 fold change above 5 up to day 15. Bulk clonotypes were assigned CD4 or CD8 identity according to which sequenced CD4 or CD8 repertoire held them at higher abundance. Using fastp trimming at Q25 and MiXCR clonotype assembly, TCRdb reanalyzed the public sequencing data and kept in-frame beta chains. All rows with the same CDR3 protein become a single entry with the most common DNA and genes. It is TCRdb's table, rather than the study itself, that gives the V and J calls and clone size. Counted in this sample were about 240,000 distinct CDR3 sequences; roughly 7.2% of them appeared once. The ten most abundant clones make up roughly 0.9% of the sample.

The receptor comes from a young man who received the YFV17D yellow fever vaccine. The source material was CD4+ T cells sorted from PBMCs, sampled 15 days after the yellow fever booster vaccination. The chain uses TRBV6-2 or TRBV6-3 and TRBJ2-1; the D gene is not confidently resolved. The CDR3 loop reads CASGVYEQFF. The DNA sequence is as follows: TGTGCCAGTGGGGTCTATGAGCAGTTCTTC.